This entry describes one T cell receptor beta chain. Profiled with immunoSEQ multiplex PCR; TCRdb holds only in-frame clones, not every one. The sample includes tens of thousands of clones, approximately 86% of them seen just once. V lost 1 base to trimming and J lost 5 bases; unmatched junction nucleotides: 8. The CDR3 is 17 residues long. Germline assignment: CDR1 PRHDT and CDR2 FYEKMQ (reference sequence). This sample is part of a study of blood T cell repertoires in COVID-19. Sequencing used peripheral blood. The chain uses TRBV13 and TRBJ2-1; 10 bases are shared with TRBD2. The sequence derives from a woman aged 55-69 years with acute or convalescent COVID-19. The CDR3 coding sequence is TGTGCCAGCAGCTTAGCCGAAGGACTAGCGGAAAACAATGAGCAGTTCTTC. Protein: CASSLAEGLAENNEQFF.